The 20 T cell receptor beta chains below all came from one sample that was sequenced in a study of blood T cell repertoires in COVID-19. The protocol was immunoSEQ multiplex PCR, while the TCRdb copy is restricted to in-frame clones and leaves out a portion. The data hold some 200,000 clones, with 83% observed a single time. The sample comprised PBMCs or T cells enriched from blood (not recorded which). The receptors were gathered from a woman between 45 and 60 years old who had been exposed to COVID-19.

The chain joins TRBV2 to TRBJ1-3; tentative D call: TRBD1 (6 bases). Germline CDR1 and CDR2: SNHLY and FYNNEI. V was cut by 8 bases and J by 3 bases, with 8 bases left in between. The CDR3 sequence is 12 residues long. CDR3 residues: CASGRGGNTIYF. Written as DNA, the CDR3 is TGTGCCAGCGGCAGGGGTGGAAACACCATATATTTT.

V and J are TRBV19 and TRBJ2-1; a weak D match, TRBD1 (6 bases). Germline lookup yields CDR1 LNHDA and CDR2 SQIVND (reference sequence). Trimming left V 5 bases short and J 2 bases short, with 10 bases between. The CDR3 has 14 amino acids. The CDR3 region is CASSLQGTYNEQFF. Written as DNA, the CDR3 is TGTGCCAGTAGTCTACAGGGAACCTACAATGAGCAGTTCTTC.

As regards this clone: This sample also contains other DNA sequences that code for the same CDR3. This chain uses TRBV19 with TRBJ1-1, with TRBD1 matching over 9 bases. The CDR3 is 15 amino acids. Germline V lookup: CDR1 LNHDA, CDR2 SQIVND (reference sequence). Trimming at V came to 5 bases and at J to 5 bases, leaving 9 bases not matched to a gene. This CDR3 reads CASSSTGGSRTEAFF. The CDR3 nucleotides are TGTGCCAGTAGTTCTACAGGGGGCAGTAGGACTGAAGCTTTCTTT. The full variable domain, completed using reference TRBV19 and TRBJ1-1, is DGGITQSPKYLFRKEGQNVTLSCEQNLNHDAMYWYRQDPGQGLRLIYYSQIVNDFQKGDIAEGYSVSREKKESFPLTVTSAQKNPTAFYLCASSSTGGSRTEAFFGQGTRLTVV.

The chain has TRBV5-1 and TRBJ2-3; weak D call: TRBD2 (5 bases). Trimming took off 0 bases at V and 3 bases at J, with 8 bases between the two ends. Germline loops: CDR1 SGHRS, CDR2 YFSETQ. CDR3 length equals 14 residues. The CDR3 spells CASSLDLATDTQYF. CDR3 nucleotides: TGCGCCAGCAGCTTGGACCTAGCAACAGATACGCAGTATTTT.

The chain recombines TRBV12-3 or TRBV12-4 with TRBJ1-2; D possibly corresponds to TRBD1 (5 bases). The CDR3 consists of 13 residues. V lost 10 bases to trimming and J lost 8 bases, with 20 bases between them. This chain's CDR3 is CATQSPRGDGYTF. The CDR3 nucleotides are TGTGCCACCCAGTCCCCCCGGGGGGACGGCTACACCTTC.

The chain couples TRBV5-1 to TRBJ1-1; D is ambiguous. Trimming pared 5 bases from V and 7 bases from J, leaving 18 bases between. CDR1 SGHRS and CDR2 YFSETQ come from the germline V gene. The CDR3 runs 14 residues. CDR3 in DNA: TGCGCCAGCAGTCGGGATTTGACGGCAGGTGAAGCTTTCTTT. Translated, it gives CASSRDLTAGEAFF.

This chain joins TRBV19 and TRBJ1-4, with 8 bases lining up with TRBD1. V lost 3 bases to trimming and J lost 5 bases; unmatched junction nucleotides: 8. CDR1 is LNHDA and CDR2 is SQIVND in the germline V gene (reference sequence). This CDR3 is built from 16 residues. The CDR3 loop reads CASSIGQGGGNEKLFF. DNA of the CDR3: TGTGCCAGTAGTATTGGACAGGGAGGAGGGAATGAAAAACTGTTTTTT.

The chain employs TRBV10-3 and TRBJ1-2; 8 nucleotides line up with TRBD1. The CDR3 consists of 14 residues. Germline V gives CDR1 ENHRY, CDR2 SYGVKD. V dropped 10 bases and J dropped 3; count of bases not matched to a gene: 10. The CDR3 region is CASWTGRLDYGYTF. CDR3 nucleotide sequence: TGTGCCAGCTGGACAGGGAGGTTGGACTATGGCTACACCTTC.

The rearrangement uses TRBV24-1 and TRBJ2-3, with D hard to call. Germline CDR1 and CDR2: KGHDR and SFDVKD. The V end lost 4 bases, the J end lost 2 bases, and 6 bases lay between the germline ends. This CDR3 is 13 amino acids long. The chain's CDR3 is CATSDSSTDTQYF. As DNA, the CDR3 is TGTGCCACCAGTGACTCCTCCACAGATACGCAGTATTTT.

The V and J genes are TRBV24-1 and TRBJ1-4; the match to TRBD1 covers 8 bases. From germline, CDR1 is KGHDR and CDR2 SFDVKD. V was pared by 7 bases and J by 8 bases, with 11 bases of the junction left unmatched. The length of the CDR3 is 15 residues. In DNA, the CDR3 is TGTGCCACCAGCGGATCATCTGGGACAGGCGAAAAACTGTTTTTT. This translates into CATSGSSGTGEKLFF.

The chain joins TRBV9 to TRBJ1-1; D gene uncertain. Germline CDR1 reads SGDLS; CDR2 reads YYNGEE. CDR3 length: 14 amino acids. V lost 0 bases to trimming and J lost 2 bases, with 8 bases between them. CDR3 loop: CASSVAGKNTEAFF. CDR3 bases: TGTGCCAGCAGCGTAGCCGGGAAAAACACTGAAGCTTTCTTT.

This chain links TRBV5-4 with TRBJ1-1; D not certain. Trimming shortened V by 4 bases and J by 1 base, and 14 bases separated the two germline ends. There are 15 residues in the CDR3. CDR1 SGHNT and CDR2 YYREEE come from the germline V gene (reference sequence). The CDR3 DNA reads as TGTGCCAGCAGCGCAAAAGGAGGTGGGAACACTGAAGCTTTCTTT. It specifies CASSAKGGGNTEAFF.

For the CDR3, the DNA is TGTGCCAGCAGCCCATTGGGACTCACTAGCACAGATACGCAGTATTTT. The encoded protein is CASSPLGLTSTDTQYF. This rearrangement joins TRBV27 to TRBJ2-3; D is perhaps TRBD2 (6 bases). The V gene's germline CDR1 is MNHEY and CDR2 SMNVEV (reference sequence). The CDR3 sequence is 16 residues long. V was shortened by 6 bases and J by 0 bases, with 16 bases between the two germline ends.

V and J are TRBV12-2 and TRBJ2-7; the table assigns TRBD2, which was not confirmed against the DNA. TRBV12-2 constitutes a pseudogene. CDR3 length equals 14 residues. The CDR3 here is CASRLGAAGYEQYF. The DNA of the CDR3 is TGTGCAAGTCGCTTAGGGGCGGCGGGCTACGAGCAGTACTTC.

The chain uses TRBV3-1 (or the pseudogene TRBV3-2) and TRBJ1-5; 7 bases are shared with TRBD1. CDR1 is LGHDT and CDR2 is YNNKEL in the germline V gene (reference sequence). CDR3 length: 16 residues. The ends lost 0 bases at V and 3 bases at J; junction bases unmatched: 5. CDR3 nucleotides: TGTGCCAGCAGCCAAGAGGCAGGGGGATACAATCAGCCCCAGCATTTT. Its translation: CASSQEAGGYNQPQHF.

This chain uses TRBV13 with TRBJ1-2, with 9 bases lining up with TRBD1. Per germline, CDR1 PRHDT and CDR2 FYEKMQ (reference sequence). This CDR3 is 14 amino acids long. The ends lost 4 bases at V and 6 bases at J; junction bases unmatched: 6. The chain's CDR3 is CASSWDRDVNGYTF. DNA for the CDR3: TGTGCCAGCAGCTGGGACAGGGATGTTAATGGCTACACCTTC.

The V and J genes are TRBV29-1 and TRBJ2-7; the D gene is possibly TRBD1 (6 bases). The CDR3 spans 14 residues. Germline V gives CDR1 SQVTM, CDR2 ANQGSEA. Trimming stripped 6 bases from V and 2 bases from J, with 17 bases between. In nucleotides, the CDR3 is TGCAGCGTCGCGACAGGTTTCTATCCCTACGAGCAGTACTTC. Encoded protein: CSVATGFYPYEQYF.

This chain links TRBV7-9 with TRBJ2-2; no definite D call. Germline V gene sequence: CDR1 SEHNR, CDR2 FQNEAQ (reference sequence). Trimming took 5 bases from V and 1 from J, leaving 14 bases between them. The CDR3 has 16 residues. CDR3 DNA sequence: TGTGCCAGCAGCCTAACCCCCTTTGGGAACACCGGGGAGCTGTTTTTT. This translates into CASSLTPFGNTGELFF.

In DNA, the CDR3 is TGTGCCAGCTCACCAGGCGCCGGCTGGTTGGTCGGGGTGGGAGAGACCCAGTACTTC. Protein: CASSPGAGWLVGVGETQYF. The chain combines TRBV18 with TRBJ2-5; D might be TRBD2 (5 bases). Trimming removed 2 bases at V and 4 bases at J, with 26 bases between. Germline lookup yields CDR1 KGHSH and CDR2 LQKENI. This CDR3 contains 19 residues.

This clone showed up just a few times. The chain employs TRBV11-2 and TRBJ2-1, with D possibly being TRBD2 (6 bases). The CDR3 is made up of 12 amino acids. CDR1 is SGHAT and CDR2 is FQNNGV in the germline V gene. Trimming stripped 4 bases from V and 10 bases from J, with 11 bases between. The CDR3 sequence is CASSSWGREQFF. In DNA, the CDR3 is TGTGCCAGCAGCTCTTGGGGGAGGGAGCAGTTCTTC.